The 9 T cell receptor beta chains presented below share a single source sample, sequenced in a study of blood T cell repertoires in COVID-19. This table comes from immunoSEQ multiplex PCR, and its TCRdb copy is limited to in-frame clones, with some not included. The sample carries 35,000 to 50,000 clones, just under 70% recorded once. Sequencing was done on a sample of peripheral blood. These receptors came from a man at least 80 years old with acute or convalescent COVID-19.

This clone showed up just once. V is TRBV9 and J is TRBJ2-2; TRBD2 aligns across 8 bases. With V trimmed by 0 bases and J by 4 bases, 14 bases remained unmatched. Germline lookup yields CDR1 SGDLS and CDR2 YYNGEE. The CDR3 is 19 residues long. CDR3 region: CASSVGVGRLGGATGELFF. In DNA, the CDR3 is TGTGCCAGCAGCGTAGGAGTGGGTCGTCTCGGGGGGGCCACCGGGGAGCTGTTTTTT.

The chain joins TRBV12-3 or TRBV12-4 to TRBJ2-1; D gene unclear. Between the trimmed V and J ends, which lost 1 base and 10 bases, there was a span of 11 bases. This CDR3 spans 13 amino acids. This CDR3 reads CASSLEVGPEQFF. CDR3 coding DNA: TGTGCCAGCAGTTTAGAGGTGGGCCCCGAGCAGTTCTTC.

CDR3 nucleotides: TGTGCCAGCTCACCCGGTGAGGACACTGAAGCTTTCTTT. Protein product: CASSPGEDTEAFF. This sequence joins TRBV18 and TRBJ1-1; D gene uncertain. The V gene lost 3 bases and the J gene lost 3 bases, with 8 bases spanning the gap. Germline loops: CDR1 KGHSH, CDR2 LQKENI. The CDR3 sequence is 13 residues long.

CDR3 DNA sequence: TGTGCCAGCAGCAACGGACAGGGGACGGTCTACTATGGCTACACCTTC. Protein sequence: CASSNGQGTVYYGYTF. This sequence joins TRBV5-6 and TRBJ1-2, with 9 nucleotides matching TRBD1. Germline lookup yields CDR1 SGHDT and CDR2 YYEEEE. The CDR3 is 16 amino acids. Unmatched junction bases numbered 10, after V lost 4 bases and J lost 3 bases.

The CDR3 sequence: CASSSGPYNEQFF. CDR3 in DNA: TGTGCCAGCTCTAGCGGCCCCTACAATGAGCAGTTCTTC. The chain combines TRBV2 with TRBJ2-1; TRBD2 aligns across 7 bases. CDR1 and CDR2 from the germline V gene are SNHLY and FYNNEI. The CDR3 is 13 amino acids. Losses at the gene ends were 8 bases for V and 2 bases for J; bases not matched to a gene: 3.

The rearrangement links TRBV18 to TRBJ2-3, with 7 positions matching TRBD2. V lost 4 bases and J lost 0; bases outside the gene matches: 10. The CDR3 is made up of 17 amino acids. Germline V gene data show CDR1 as KGHSH and CDR2 as LQKENI. For the CDR3, the DNA is TGTGCCAGCTCACGGTCAGCTAGCGGAGGTAGCACAGATACGCAGTATTTT. Residues: CASSRSASGGSTDTQYF.

This chain connects TRBV9 to TRBJ1-2; maybe TRBD1 (5 bases). Germline CDR1 reads SGDLS; CDR2 reads YYNGEE. The CDR3 totals 14 residues. V was pared by 0 bases and J by 2 bases, with 8 bases between. The CDR3 DNA sequence: TGTGCCAGCAGCGTAGGTGCAGGGAACTATGGCTACACCTTC. Translation gives CASSVGAGNYGYTF.

In regard to this clone: A read error may account for a junction end that differs from germline. The chain employs TRBV19 and TRBJ1-1; maybe TRBD1 (5 bases). Germline lookup yields CDR1 LNHDA and CDR2 SQIVND (reference sequence). The CDR3 consists of 14 residues. The CDR3 is CASSMTVRGTEALF. Written as DNA, the CDR3 is TGTGCCAGTAGTATGACAGTGAGAGGCACTGAAGCTCTCTTT. The whole variable domain, filled in from reference TRBV19 and TRBJ1-1, reads DGGITQSPKYLFRKEGQNVTLSCEQNLNHDAMYWYRQDPGQGLRLIYYSQIVNDFQKGDIAEGYSVSREKKESFPLTVTSAQKNPTAFYLCASSMTVRGTEALFGQGTRLTVV.

The chain carries TRBV6-5 and TRBJ1-5; unclear D gene. V lost 2 bases to trimming and J lost 0 bases, with 11 bases between them. The CDR3 runs 16 residues. Germline values: CDR1 MNHEY, CDR2 SVGAGI. The CDR3 reads CASSYRPQYSNQPQHF. The CDR3 DNA reads TGTGCCAGCAGTTACCGCCCGCAGTATAGCAATCAGCCCCAGCATTTT.